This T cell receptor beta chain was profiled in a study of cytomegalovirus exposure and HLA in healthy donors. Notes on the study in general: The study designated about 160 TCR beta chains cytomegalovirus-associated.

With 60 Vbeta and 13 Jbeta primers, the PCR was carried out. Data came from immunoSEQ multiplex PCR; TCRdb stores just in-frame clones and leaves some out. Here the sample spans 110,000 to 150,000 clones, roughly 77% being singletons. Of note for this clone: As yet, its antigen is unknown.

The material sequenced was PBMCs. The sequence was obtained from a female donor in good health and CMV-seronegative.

The DNA for the CDR3 is TGTGCCAGCAGTTTCCGGGACAGGCGGTACGAGCAGTACTTC. It yields the protein CASSFRDRRYEQYF. The genes are TRBV27 and TRBJ2-5, with TRBD1 matching 8 bases. The assigned J gene may be wrong: the sequence end matches TRBJ2-7 better. The CDR3 is 14 amino acids. Germline-derived CDR1 and CDR2 are MNHEY and SMNVEV (reference sequence).